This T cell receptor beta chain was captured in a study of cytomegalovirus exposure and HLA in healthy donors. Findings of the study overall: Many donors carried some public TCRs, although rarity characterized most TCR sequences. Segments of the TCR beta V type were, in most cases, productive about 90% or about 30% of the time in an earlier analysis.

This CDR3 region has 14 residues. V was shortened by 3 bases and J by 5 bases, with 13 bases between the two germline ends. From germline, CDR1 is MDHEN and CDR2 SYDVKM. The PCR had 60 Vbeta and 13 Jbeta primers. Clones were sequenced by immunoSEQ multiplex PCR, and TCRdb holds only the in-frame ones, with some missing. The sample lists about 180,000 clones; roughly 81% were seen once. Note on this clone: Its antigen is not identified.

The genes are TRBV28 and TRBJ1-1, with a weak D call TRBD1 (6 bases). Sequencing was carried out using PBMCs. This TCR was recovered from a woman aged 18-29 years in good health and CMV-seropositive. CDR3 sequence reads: CASSLRGGVTEAFF. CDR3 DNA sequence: TGTGCCAGCAGTTTGAGGGGGGGTGTGACTGAAGCTTTCTTT.